Shown below are 32 T cell receptor beta chains from a single sample sequenced in a study of OX40 agonist ivuxolimab in advanced cancers. Sequencing was performed with immunoSEQ multiplex PCR; in TCRdb, only in-frame clones are kept and a portion is missing. The sample includes nearly 80,000 clones, 84% of them seen just once. Material: CD4+ or CD8+ T cells sorted from blood, obtained in a trial of the OX40 agonist ivuxolimab. The source is an adult with an advanced solid tumor such as melanoma, head and neck, liver or kidney cancer.

This chain joins TRBV25-1 and TRBJ2-1, with D possibly TRBD1 on 6 matching bases. Trimming took off 3 bases at V and 9 bases at J, with 12 bases between the two ends. This CDR3 is 13 amino acids long. The germline gives CDR1 MGHDK, CDR2 SYGVNS. This chain's CDR3 is CASSDRPGAEQFF. The CDR3 nucleotides read TGTGCCAGCAGTGACCGCCCAGGGGCTGAGCAGTTCTTC.

Here the CDR3 DNA reads TGTGCCAGCAGCGGATCCGGGGAGACCCAGTACTTC. Translated, it gives CASSGSGETQYF. The rearrangement uses TRBV6-1 and TRBJ2-5; D is uncertain. The CDR3 is 12 residues long. V was shortened by 6 bases and J by 5 bases, with 10 bases between the two germline ends. Germline assignment: CDR1 MNHNS and CDR2 SASEGT.

The chain links TRBV27 to TRBJ1-2; D may be TRBD1 (5 bases). The CDR3 length is 14 residues. Between the trimmed V and J ends, which lost 9 bases and 4 bases, there was a span of 18 bases. From germline, CDR1 is MNHEY and CDR2 SMNVEV (reference sequence). CDR3 in amino acids: CASSPVDRAYGYTF. CDR3 sequence (DNA): TGTGCCAGTTCGCCGGTAGACAGAGCCTATGGCTACACCTTC.

The chain recombines TRBV4-3 with TRBJ2-2; 7 bases match TRBD2. After removal of 0 bases from V and 5 bases from J, the junction contained 6 bases not matched to a gene. The CDR3 runs to 16 residues. Germline lookup yields CDR1 LGHNA and CDR2 YSLEER. CDR3 region: CASSQEKSGGTGELFF. The CDR3 DNA is TGCGCCAGCAGCCAAGAAAAGTCGGGGGGTACCGGGGAGCTGTTTTTT.

The rearrangement uses TRBV6-6 and TRBJ2-7; 7 nucleotides match TRBD1. The V and J ends lost 4 bases and 0 bases, in that order; junction bases with no gene match: 9. The CDR3 runs 16 residues. Germline V CDR1 and CDR2: MNHNY, SVGAGI (reference sequence). The CDR3 reads CASSSLDRDLSYEQYF. CDR3 sequence (DNA): TGTGCCAGCAGTTCCCTAGACAGGGACCTCTCCTACGAGCAGTACTTC.

The chain couples TRBV4-2 to TRBJ2-7, with 12 bases identical to TRBD2. The CDR3 loop spans 17 amino acids. Germline loops: CDR1 LGHNA, CDR2 YNFKEQ. Trimming cost V 1 base and J 0 bases; bases outside gene matches: 4. Here the CDR3 DNA reads TGTGCCAGCAGCCAAGTGCTAGCGGGGGGGCTCTCCTACGAGCAGTACTTC. It is translated as CASSQVLAGGLSYEQYF.

The chain has TRBV10-3 and TRBJ1-5; weak D call: TRBD1 (6 bases). The CDR3 length is 17 residues. CDR1 ENHRY and CDR2 SYGVKD come from the germline V gene. With 0 bases removed from V and 1 base from J, the gap between germline ends came to 13 bases. For the CDR3, the DNA is TGTGCCATCAGTGAGTCGAGAGGGACATTGAGCAATCAGCCCCAGCATTTT. Protein product: CAISESRGTLSNQPQHF.

This chain joins TRBV9 and TRBJ1-1, with D uncertain. Between the trimmed V and J ends, which lost 3 bases and 4 bases, there was a span of 16 bases. Germline CDR1 and CDR2: SGDLS and YYNGEE. CDR3 size: 15 residues. The CDR3 DNA sequence: TGTGCCAGCAGCGCGACTCCGGACGGATTCACTGAAGCTTTCTTT. It encodes CASSATPDGFTEAFF.

The chain links TRBV11-2 to TRBJ1-4; no definite D call. Germline-derived CDR1 and CDR2 are SGHAT and FQNNGV. This CDR3 comprises 15 residues. V lost 3 bases and J 0 bases, leaving 8 bases between the germline ends. CDR3 coding DNA: TGTGCCAGCAGCTTTGAGTTGACAACTAATGAAAAACTGTTTTTT. Its protein is CASSFELTTNEKLFF.

J is TRBJ1-1 and V is TRBV6-6; TRBD1 is a possible D gene (6 bases). V was cut by 5 bases and J by 1 base, with 11 bases left in between. The CDR3 is made up of 14 amino acids. The germline gives CDR1 MNHNY, CDR2 SVGAGI (reference sequence). This CDR3 reads CASSLLGGNTEAFF. For the CDR3, the DNA is TGTGCCAGCAGTCTACTAGGGGGGAACACTGAAGCTTTCTTT.

The gene calls are TRBV7-6 and TRBJ2-7; 14 positions match TRBD2. The CDR3 consists of 17 residues. With 0 bases clipped from V and 7 bases from J, the junction kept 8 bases outside the gene matches. Germline V gene sequence: CDR1 SGHVS, CDR2 FNYEAQ. The CDR3 loop is CASSLAATSGGAREQYF. The CDR3, as DNA: TGTGCCAGCAGCTTAGCGGCGACTAGCGGGGGGGCGAGGGAGCAGTACTTC. The full variable domain, with the rest looked up from reference TRBV7-6 and TRBJ2-7, is GAGVSQSPRYKVTKRGQDVALRCDPISGHVSLYWYRQALGQGPEFLTYFNYEAQQDKSGLPNDRFSAERPEGSISTLTIQRTEQRDSAMYRCASSLAATSGGAREQYFGPGTRLTVT.

V and J are TRBV4-1 and TRBJ1-5, with 9 bases matching TRBD1. The CDR3 contains 14 residues. V lost 4 bases to trimming and J lost 3 bases; unmatched junction nucleotides: 1. In germline, CDR1 is MGHRA, CDR2 YSYEKL. The CDR3 DNA sequence: TGCGCCAGCAGCCGGGACAGGGACAATCAGCCCCAGCATTTT. Translation gives CASSRDRDNQPQHF.

This rearrangement joins TRBV30 to TRBJ2-6; the D is unclear. Trimming took off 1 base at V and 0 bases at J, with 7 bases between the two ends. The CDR3 loop spans 15 amino acids. Germline CDR1 GTSNPN, CDR2 SVGIG (reference sequence). The CDR3 coding sequence is TGTGCCTGGAGTGCCCCGCTCTCTGGGGCCAACGTCCTGACTTTC. Protein sequence: CAWSAPLSGANVLTF.

J is TRBJ2-7 and V is TRBV16; D may be TRBD1 or TRBD2 (6 bases each). Germline CDR1 and CDR2: KGHSY and FQNENV. The CDR3 totals 14 residues. V lost 0 bases and J lost 6, with 12 bases in between. Written as DNA, the CDR3 is TGTGCCAGCAGCCAATCTAGGGGGGCTGGCGAGCAGTACTTC. This sequence encodes CASSQSRGAGEQYF.

This sequence joins TRBV2 and TRBJ2-2; D unclear. The CDR3 is 13 amino acids. Germline values: CDR1 SNHLY, CDR2 FYNNEI. The V gene lost 4 bases and the J gene lost 4 bases, with 7 bases spanning the gap. Here the CDR3 reads CASSGATTGELFF. CDR3 nucleotides: TGTGCCAGCAGTGGGGCTACCACCGGGGAGCTGTTTTTT.

CDR3 protein: CASSIPTSGHTDTQYF. In nucleotides, the CDR3 is TGTGCCAGTAGTATCCCGACTAGCGGGCACACAGATACGCAGTATTTT. The chain employs TRBV19 and TRBJ2-3; 10 bases are a match to TRBD2. Germline CDR1 and CDR2: LNHDA and SQIVND (reference sequence). CDR3 length: 16 residues. The V and J ends lost 3 bases and 2 bases, in that order; junction bases with no gene match: 5.

This chain links TRBV27 with TRBJ2-1, with D hard to call. Germline CDR1 reads MNHEY; CDR2 reads SMNVEV (reference sequence). V lost 5 bases, J lost 10 bases, and 15 bases lay in between. This CDR3 has 13 residues. The CDR3 bases are TGTGCCAGCAGTCCCACCCTAGAGAGCGAGCAGTTCTTC. Residues: CASSPTLESEQFF.

The CDR3 protein is CASSQGVLKRGGADTQYF. In nucleotides, the CDR3 is TGTGCCAGCAGTCAAGGGGTTCTAAAGCGTGGGGGGGCAGATACGCAGTATTTT. The V and J genes are TRBV6-1 and TRBJ2-3, with 7 bases that match TRBD2. The CDR3 length is 18 residues. Germline CDR1 and CDR2: MNHNS and SASEGT. The V segment lost 5 bases and the J segment 4 bases; nucleotides outside the gene matches: 18.

This clone appeared once. The chain employs TRBV7-2 and TRBJ2-7; TRBD2 is a possible D gene (6 bases). CDR1 is SGHTA, CDR2 FQGNSA, per germline. The CDR3 has 16 residues. V was pared by 4 bases and J by 1 base, with 17 bases between. The CDR3 DNA is TGTGCCAGCAGCTCCCCATCTCCGGAGGGTTCCTACGAGCAGTACTTC. It yields the protein CASSSPSPEGSYEQYF.

The chain has TRBV25-1 and TRBJ1-4; maybe TRBD1 (5 bases). Trimming took 5 bases from V and 0 from J, leaving 13 bases between them. CDR1 MGHDK and CDR2 SYGVNS come from the germline V gene. The CDR3 totals 16 residues. CDR3 coding DNA: TGTGCCAGCAGTCATCCACGGGGCGCAACTAATGAAAAACTGTTTTTT. The encoded protein is CASSHPRGATNEKLFF.

This clone is a singleton in its sample. J is TRBJ2-2 and V is TRBV27; D possibly corresponds to TRBD1 (6 bases). Trimming pared 3 bases from V and 4 bases from J, leaving 24 bases between. The V gene's germline CDR1 is MNHEY and CDR2 SMNVEV (reference sequence). This CDR3 has 19 amino acids. CDR3 sequence (DNA): TGTGCCAGCAGTTTTCAGCCGCTACAGGGTTGGGGTCTCACCGGGGAGCTGTTTTTT. This encodes CASSFQPLQGWGLTGELFF.

V and J are TRBV9 and TRBJ2-2; D perhaps matches TRBD1 (8 bases). The ends were cut back, 4 bases at V and 1 base at J, with 23 bases in the middle. The CDR3 extends over 19 amino acids. CDR1 is SGDLS and CDR2 is YYNGEE in the germline V gene. CDR3 amino acids: CASSPRTGPRGLNTGELFF. The CDR3 region has the DNA TGTGCCAGCAGCCCGAGGACAGGGCCGCGGGGGTTGAACACCGGGGAGCTGTTTTTT.

This rearrangement joins TRBV28 to TRBJ1-1, with D possibly being TRBD1 (5 bases). V shed 4 bases and J shed 8 bases, with 14 bases lying between them. Germline lookup yields CDR1 MDHEN and CDR2 SYDVKM. The CDR3 extends over 13 amino acids. Written as DNA, the CDR3 is TGTGCCAGCAGTTCCCCCGGGACTGCGGAAGCTTTCTTT. Encoded protein: CASSSPGTAEAFF.

Turning to this clone: The same CDR3 is also encoded by other DNA sequences in this sample. V and J are TRBV5-4 and TRBJ1-1; the D gene is possibly TRBD1 (5 bases). This CDR3 region has 15 residues. The V and J ends lost 0 bases and 3 bases respectively, with 12 bases between them. Per the germline V gene, CDR1 is SGHNT and CDR2 is YYREEE (reference sequence). As DNA, the CDR3 is TGTGCCAGCAGCTTGGGTGGCAGGGCGGACACTGAAGCTTTCTTT. This translates into CASSLGGRADTEAFF.

This clone turned up a few times. The rearrangement uses TRBV5-1 and TRBJ2-7, with 11 bases fitting TRBD2. Germline-derived CDR1 and CDR2 are SGHRS and YFSETQ. This CDR3 spans 17 amino acids. Unmatched junction bases numbered 10, after V lost 3 bases and J lost 2 bases. The CDR3 region is CASSSRTSGFSPYEQYF. The CDR3 DNA reads TGCGCCAGCAGCTCACGGACTAGCGGGTTTTCGCCCTACGAGCAGTACTTC.

The chain links TRBV21-1 to TRBJ2-3; no check of the table's D call, TRBD1, against the DNA was made. TRBV21-1 is labeled a pseudogene. The CDR3 loop spans 14 amino acids. The CDR3 here is CASRGAGGTDTQYF. The CDR3 bases are TGTGCCAGCAGGGGAGCAGGGGGCACAGATACGCAGTATTTT.

The gene calls are TRBV6-4 and TRBJ2-3; TRBD1 or TRBD2 may be the D gene (5 bases each). The CDR3 is 17 amino acids. V lost 3 bases to trimming and J lost 4 bases, with 20 bases between them. Germline-derived CDR1 and CDR2 are MRHNA and SNTAGT. CDR3 amino acids: CASSEDERRGAPDTQYF. The CDR3 nucleotides are TGTGCCAGCAGTGAGGATGAGAGAAGGGGAGCGCCAGATACGCAGTATTTT.

DNA for the CDR3: TGTGCCAGCGGGCAGGGAAGGTGGAGGACTGAAGCTTTCTTT. Amino acids: CASGQGRWRTEAFF. This rearrangement joins TRBV7-9 to TRBJ1-1; a possible D gene is TRBD1 (5 bases). Germline V gene data show CDR1 as SEHNR and CDR2 as FQNEAQ (reference sequence). The V gene lost 8 bases and the J gene lost 5 bases, with 18 bases spanning the gap. The CDR3 spans 14 residues.

CDR3 protein: CASSSTAGGVNNEQFF. CDR3 nucleotides: TGTGCCAGTAGTTCTACAGCGGGGGGGGTAAACAATGAGCAGTTCTTC. V is TRBV19 and J is TRBJ2-1; 10 bases are shared with TRBD2. CDR1 is LNHDA and CDR2 is SQIVND in the germline V gene (reference sequence). The CDR3 sequence is 16 residues long. V shed 5 bases, J shed 5 bases, and the junction held 9 bases outside the gene matches.

The rearrangement uses TRBV19 and TRBJ1-5; 8 bases fit TRBD1. The CDR3 has 18 residues. V gave up 6 bases and J gave up 7 bases; unmatched junction bases: 20. The germline gives CDR1 LNHDA, CDR2 SQIVND (reference sequence). The CDR3 spells CASSSPDRGLWAGQPQHF. The CDR3 DNA sequence: TGTGCCAGTAGCTCACCCGACAGGGGACTCTGGGCCGGCCAGCCCCAGCATTTT.

CDR3 loop: CASSEVWDTEAFF. CDR3 DNA: TGTGCCAGCAGTGAAGTTTGGGACACTGAAGCTTTCTTT. The chain employs TRBV6-1 and TRBJ1-1; D not certain. In germline, CDR1 is MNHNS, CDR2 SASEGT. Trimming removed 1 base at V and 3 bases at J, with 6 bases between. There are 13 residues in the CDR3.

The V gene is TRBV7-9, the J gene TRBJ1-1; 7 bases match TRBD1. After removal of 5 bases from V and 3 bases from J, the junction contained 6 bases not matched to a gene. Germline V gene data show CDR1 as SEHNR and CDR2 as FQNEAQ (reference sequence). CDR3 length equals 14 residues. The CDR3 is CASSIRGEDTEAFF. In nucleotides, the CDR3 is TGTGCCAGCAGCATCAGGGGGGAGGACACTGAAGCTTTCTTT.